This TCR beta chain was identified during a study of control samples from healthy donors and cancer patients. Trimming left V 3 bases short and J 5 bases short, with 10 bases between. The CDR3 sequence is 12 residues long. The germline V gene encodes CDR1 SQVTM and CDR2 ANQGSEA. Some clones are missing from TCRdb's copy, which holds only in-frame ones; the method was immunoSEQ multiplex PCR. This sample has about 130,000 clones, with just under 95% found just once. This sequence was found in a man aged 25 to 45 in good health. Specimen: blood. The gene calls are TRBV29-1 and TRBJ1-1; no reliable D call. CDR3 nucleotides: TGCAGCGTTGAGGGAGTCCGGACTGAAGCTTTCTTT. It codes for CSVEGVRTEAFF.